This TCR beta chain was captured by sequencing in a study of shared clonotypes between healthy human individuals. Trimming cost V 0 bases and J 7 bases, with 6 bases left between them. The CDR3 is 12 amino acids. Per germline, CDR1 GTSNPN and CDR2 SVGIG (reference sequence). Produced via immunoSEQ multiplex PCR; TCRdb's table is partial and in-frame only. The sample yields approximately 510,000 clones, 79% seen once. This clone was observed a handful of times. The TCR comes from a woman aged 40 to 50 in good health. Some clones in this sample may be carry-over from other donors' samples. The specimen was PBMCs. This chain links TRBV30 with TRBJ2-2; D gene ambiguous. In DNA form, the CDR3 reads TGTGCCTGGAGTGTACCCGTCGGGGAGCTGTTTTTT. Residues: CAWSVPVGELFF.